Listed here is a single TCR beta chain. The sample comes from a study of shared clonotypes between healthy human individuals. Trimming removed 2 bases at V and 2 bases at J, with 13 bases between. The V gene's germline CDR1 is SGHRS and CDR2 YFSETQ. There are 15 residues in the CDR3. The table came from immunoSEQ multiplex PCR; TCRdb's copy has only in-frame clones and leaves some out. The sample contains roughly 1,600,000 clones, 98% of which appear only once. The sample consisted of naive CD4+ T cells sorted from blood. Subset denoted: CD45RA+ positively selected. The sequence was obtained from a man between 25 and 39 years old in good health. The chain joins TRBV5-1 to TRBJ2-5; D is undetermined. The CDR3 protein is CASSFKPSRQETQYF. For the CDR3, the DNA is TGCGCCAGCAGCTTCAAACCAAGTCGGCAAGAGACCCAGTACTTC.